This entry lists 20 T cell receptor beta chains sequenced from one sample in a study of blood T cell repertoires in COVID-19. Method: immunoSEQ multiplex PCR; TCRdb's copy keeps in-frame clones and lacks some. The sample holds around 250,000 clones, around 87% seen once. Material: peripheral blood. These receptors were obtained from a woman aged 70-85 years with active or convalescent COVID-19.

The chain couples TRBV2 to TRBJ1-4; 9 bases match TRBD1. This CDR3 spans 18 amino acids. V lost 8 bases to trimming and J lost 0 bases; unmatched junction nucleotides: 13. Per germline, CDR1 SNHLY and CDR2 FYNNEI. The CDR3 coding sequence is TGTGCCAGCTTTCACAGGGGGCGCAGGGTCGCAACTAATGAAAAACTGTTTTTT. The encoded protein is CASFHRGRRVATNEKLFF.

V usage is TRBV9 and J usage is TRBJ2-7; D may be TRBD1 (6 bases). The CDR3 is 15 amino acids. Germline values: CDR1 SGDLS, CDR2 YYNGEE. The V gene lost 0 bases and the J gene lost 1 base, with 11 bases spanning the gap. CDR3: CASSVAGGSSYEQYF. Here the CDR3 DNA reads TGTGCCAGCAGCGTAGCTGGGGGCAGTTCCTACGAGCAGTACTTC.

The V gene is TRBV18, the J gene TRBJ2-7; perhaps TRBD2 as D (6 bases). CDR1 and CDR2 from the germline V gene are KGHSH and LQKENI. V dropped 3 bases and J dropped 6 bases, with 18 bases sitting between them. The CDR3 sequence is 15 residues long. The CDR3 protein is CASSPNTGGTVEQYF. CDR3 sequence (DNA): TGTGCCAGCTCACCTAATACAGGAGGGACGGTCGAGCAGTACTTC. Looking up the rest from reference TRBV18 and TRBJ2-7 gives the full variable domain: NAGVMQNPRHLVRRRGQEARLRCSPMKGHSHVYWYRQLPEEGLKFMVYLQKENIIDESGMPKERFSAEFPKEGPSILRIQQVVRGDSAAYFCASSPNTGGTVEQYFGPGTRLTVT.

The rearrangement uses TRBV12-3 or TRBV12-4 and TRBJ1-2, with TRBD1 as a possible D gene (5 bases). The CDR3 runs 11 residues. V shed 11 bases and J shed 3 bases, with 10 bases lying between them. CDR3 in DNA: TGTGCCTCTAGGGGCGACTATGGCTACACCTTC. Its protein product is CASRGDYGYTF.

V is TRBV5-5 and J is TRBJ1-2; 9 nucleotides match TRBD1. This CDR3 has 14 amino acids. Trimming removed 2 bases from V and 8 bases from J; junction bases left unmatched: 7. Germline CDR1 and CDR2: SGHKS and YYEKEE (reference sequence). This CDR3 reads CASSFPGTGKGYTF. The CDR3, as DNA: TGTGCCAGCAGCTTCCCCGGGACAGGGAAAGGCTACACCTTC.

This rearrangement joins TRBV5-1 to TRBJ2-7, with TRBD1 matching over 9 bases. V was pared by 4 bases and J by 4 bases, with 6 bases of the junction left unmatched. Germline loops: CDR1 SGHRS, CDR2 YFSETQ. CDR3 size: 14 residues. CDR3 nucleotide sequence: TGCGCCAGCAGCGCGGGACAGGGTACGTACGAGCAGTACTTC. Translation: CASSAGQGTYEQYF. The entire variable domain, with the rest obtained from reference TRBV5-1 and TRBJ2-7, is as follows: KAGVTQTPRYLIKTRGQQVTLSCSPISGHRSVSWYQQTPGQGLQFLFEYFSETQRNKGNFPGRFSGRQFSNSRSEMNVSTLELGDSALYLCASSAGQGTYEQYFGPGTRLTVT.

The chain joins TRBV4-2 to TRBJ2-7, with D possibly TRBD2 on 6 matching bases. V lost 3 bases to trimming and J lost 7 bases, with 10 bases between them. CDR1 LGHNA and CDR2 YNFKEQ come from the germline V gene. This CDR3 is built from 12 residues. The CDR3 spells CASSHDAGEQYF. In nucleotides, the CDR3 is TGTGCCAGCAGCCACGACGCGGGGGAGCAGTACTTC.

The V gene is TRBV4-1, the J gene TRBJ1-1, with TRBD1 identical over 7 bases. The CDR3 length is 14 residues. V lost 4 bases to trimming and J lost 0 bases; unmatched junction nucleotides: 2. CDR1 and CDR2 (germline): MGHRA, YSYEKL. CDR3 amino acids: CASSRGQLNTEAFF. CDR3 nucleotides: TGCGCCAGCAGCCGGGGACAGTTGAACACTGAAGCTTTCTTT.

CDR3 DNA sequence: TGTGCCAGCAGTGGGTACAGCGGGGGACCGCAACTCTCCTACGAGCAGTACTTC. Amino acid sequence: CASSGYSGGPQLSYEQYF. The J gene is TRBJ2-7, the V gene TRBV25-1; TRBD2 matches at 8 bases. The CDR3 covers 18 residues. The ends lost 4 bases at V and 0 bases at J; junction bases unmatched: 14. Germline CDR1 MGHDK, CDR2 SYGVNS.

The rearrangement uses TRBV4-3 and TRBJ2-2; 8 positions match TRBD2. This CDR3 is 14 amino acids long. With V trimmed by 8 bases and J by 7 bases, 9 bases remained unmatched. Germline V gene lookup returns CDR1 LGHNA and CDR2 YSLEER. CDR3 DNA sequence: TGCGCCAGCCAGATTCGGGGGGGAGTCGGGGAGCTGTTTTTT. The encoded protein is CASQIRGGVGELFF.

The rearrangement links TRBV25-1 to TRBJ2-7, with D possibly being TRBD1 (6 bases). Deletions cut 3 bases from V and 4 bases from J, with 13 bases between. Per germline, CDR1 MGHDK and CDR2 SYGVNS. The CDR3 runs to 14 residues. The CDR3 sequence: CASSDPGAGYEQYF. CDR3 coding DNA: TGTGCCAGCAGTGATCCAGGGGCAGGTTACGAGCAGTACTTC.

CDR3 residues: CASSLGTSGVVQETQYF. The CDR3, as DNA: TGTGCCAGCAGCTTAGGGACTAGCGGCGTCGTTCAAGAGACCCAGTACTTC. The chain carries TRBV7-2 and TRBJ2-5; 10 nucleotides agree with TRBD2. The CDR3 has 17 amino acids. The J segment lost 2 bases and the V segment lost 1 base, leaving 7 bases of the junction unmatched. The germline V gene encodes CDR1 SGHTA and CDR2 FQGNSA.

The chain joins TRBV6-5 to TRBJ1-1; the D is unclear. V dropped 5 bases and J dropped 1 base, with 11 bases sitting between them. The CDR3 contains 14 residues. Germline CDR1 and CDR2: MNHEY and SVGAGI. The CDR3 spells CASSPRERNTEAFF. The CDR3 DNA sequence: TGTGCCAGCAGTCCTAGAGAGCGGAACACTGAAGCTTTCTTT.

The chain combines TRBV4-1 with TRBJ1-2; D might be TRBD1 (6 bases). The germline V and J ends were trimmed by 1 base and 2 bases, with 17 bases remaining between them. This CDR3 spans 17 amino acids. Germline CDR1 MGHRA, CDR2 YSYEKL. DNA for the CDR3: TGCGCCAGCAGCCAAGCCTTGCCGAGTACAGGGAACTATGGCTACACCTTC. Translated: CASSQALPSTGNYGYTF.

The chain is built from TRBV7-2 and TRBJ1-2, with 7 bases lining up with TRBD1. The CDR3 is 13 amino acids. V shed 5 bases and J 4 bases; nucleotides not matched to a gene: 4. CDR1 is SGHTA, CDR2 FQGNSA, per germline. The chain's CDR3 is CASSTGQTYGYTF. CDR3 nucleotides: TGTGCCAGCAGCACGGGACAGACCTATGGCTACACCTTC.

V and J are TRBV7-3 and TRBJ1-2, with a possible D match to TRBD1 (5 bases). Per germline, CDR1 SGHTA and CDR2 FQGTGA. The CDR3 consists of 14 residues. Trimming removed 6 bases at V and 3 bases at J, with 14 bases between. This CDR3 is CASSSGGTDYGYTF. CDR3 DNA sequence: TGTGCCAGCAGTTCGGGGGGGACGGACTATGGCTACACCTTC.

The chain uses TRBV5-4 and TRBJ2-1, with TRBD2 matching 9 bases. V trimming: 4 bases; J trimming: 2 bases; junction bases outside the gene matches: 7. Looked up from germline, CDR1 is SGHNT and CDR2 is YYREEE (reference sequence). The CDR3 extends over 16 amino acids. The CDR3 DNA follows: TGTGCCAGCAGCGCCTCCGGGACTAGCCCCTACAATGAGCAGTTCTTC. Translating gives CASSASGTSPYNEQFF.

The rearrangement uses TRBV6-2 or TRBV6-3 and TRBJ1-2; 9 bases are shared with TRBD1. The germline V gene encodes CDR1 MNHEY and CDR2 SVGEGT. The junction had 11 bases not matched to a gene; V was cut back by 6 bases and J by 6 bases. CDR3 length: 15 amino acids. CDR3 coding DNA: TGTGCCAGCAGCCCTACAGGGGGCAGGTCGAATGGCTACACCTTC. Translated: CASSPTGGRSNGYTF.

The chain joins TRBV6-5 to TRBJ1-1; 11 nucleotides line up with TRBD1. V shed 9 bases and J 4 bases; nucleotides not matched to a gene: 7. The CDR3 spans 14 residues. CDR1 is MNHEY and CDR2 is SVGAGI in the germline V gene. As DNA, the CDR3 is TGTGCCAGTGAGGACAGGGGGCTTCGCACTGAAGCTTTCTTT. Translation gives CASEDRGLRTEAFF.

The J gene is TRBJ2-1, the V gene TRBV24-1; maybe TRBD1 (6 bases). The germline V gene encodes CDR1 KGHDR and CDR2 SFDVKD. The CDR3 covers 11 residues. Trimming removed 9 bases at V and 6 bases at J, with 8 bases between. DNA for the CDR3: TGTGCCACCGGACAGCTCAATGAGCAGTTCTTC. It specifies CATGQLNEQFF.